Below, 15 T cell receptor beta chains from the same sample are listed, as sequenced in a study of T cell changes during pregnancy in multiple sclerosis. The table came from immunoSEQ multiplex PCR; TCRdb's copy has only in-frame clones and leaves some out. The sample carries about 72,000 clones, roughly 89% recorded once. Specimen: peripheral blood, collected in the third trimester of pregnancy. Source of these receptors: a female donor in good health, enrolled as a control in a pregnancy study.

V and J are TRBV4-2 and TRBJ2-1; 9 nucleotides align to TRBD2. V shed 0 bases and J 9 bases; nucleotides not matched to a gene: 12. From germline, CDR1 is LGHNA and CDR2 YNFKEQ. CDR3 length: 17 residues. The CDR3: CASSQDLGGTSNGEQFF. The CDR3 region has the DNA TGTGCCAGCAGCCAAGATCTTGGAGGGACTAGCAACGGTGAGCAGTTCTTC.

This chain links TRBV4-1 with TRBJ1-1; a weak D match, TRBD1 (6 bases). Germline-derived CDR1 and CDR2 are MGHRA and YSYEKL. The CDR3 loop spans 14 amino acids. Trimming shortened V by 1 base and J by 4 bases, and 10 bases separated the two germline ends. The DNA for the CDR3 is TGCGCCAGCAGCCAAGGGATAGGGGGCACTGAAGCTTTCTTT. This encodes CASSQGIGGTEAFF.

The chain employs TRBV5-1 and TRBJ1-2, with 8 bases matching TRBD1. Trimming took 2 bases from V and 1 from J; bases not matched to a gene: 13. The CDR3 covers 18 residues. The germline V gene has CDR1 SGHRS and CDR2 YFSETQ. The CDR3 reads CASSFGQGHTSDNYGYTF. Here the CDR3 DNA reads TGCGCCAGCAGCTTCGGACAGGGCCACACTAGCGATAACTATGGCTACACCTTC.

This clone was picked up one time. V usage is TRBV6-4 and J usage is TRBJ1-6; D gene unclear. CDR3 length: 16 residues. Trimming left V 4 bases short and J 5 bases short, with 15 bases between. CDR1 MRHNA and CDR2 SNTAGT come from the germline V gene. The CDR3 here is CASSVTPRGNNSPLHF. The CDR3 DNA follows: TGTGCCAGCAGTGTCACCCCCCGCGGCAATAATTCACCCCTCCACTTT.

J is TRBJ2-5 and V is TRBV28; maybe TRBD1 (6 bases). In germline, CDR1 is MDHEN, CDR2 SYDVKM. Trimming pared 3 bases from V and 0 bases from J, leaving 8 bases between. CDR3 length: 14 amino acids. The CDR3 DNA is TGTGCCAGCAGTTTTGCAGGGGACCAAGAGACCCAGTACTTC. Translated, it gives CASSFAGDQETQYF.

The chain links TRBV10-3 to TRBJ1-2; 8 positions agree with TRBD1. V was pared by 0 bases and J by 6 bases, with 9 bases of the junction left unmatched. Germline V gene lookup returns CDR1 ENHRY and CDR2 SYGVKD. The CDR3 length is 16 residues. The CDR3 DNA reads TGTGCCATCAGTGAGTCGTGGTGGGACAGGATGAATGGCTACACCTTC. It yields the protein CAISESWWDRMNGYTF.

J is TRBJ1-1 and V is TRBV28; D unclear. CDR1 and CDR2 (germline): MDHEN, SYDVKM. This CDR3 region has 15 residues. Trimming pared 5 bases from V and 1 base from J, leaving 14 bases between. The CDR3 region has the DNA TGTGCCAGCAGTCCGACTGGTCCGGGGAACACTGAAGCTTTCTTT. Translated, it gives CASSPTGPGNTEAFF.

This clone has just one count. CDR3 sequence reads: CASSVGGGGGLLNEQFF. Written as DNA, the CDR3 is TGTGCCAGCAGCGTAGGGGGCGGGGGGGGACTTCTGAATGAGCAGTTCTTC. The chain uses TRBV9 and TRBJ2-1; 9 bases match TRBD2. J was trimmed by 7 bases and V by 0 bases; bases with no gene match: 11. The CDR3 loop spans 17 amino acids. Per germline, CDR1 SGDLS and CDR2 YYNGEE.

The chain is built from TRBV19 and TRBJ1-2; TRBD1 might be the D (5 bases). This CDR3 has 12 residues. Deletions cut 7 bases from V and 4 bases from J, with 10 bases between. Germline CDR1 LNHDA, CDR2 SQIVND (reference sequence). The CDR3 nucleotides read TGTGCCAGTATTGGGGGGGGCTATGGCTACACCTTC. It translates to CASIGGGYGYTF.

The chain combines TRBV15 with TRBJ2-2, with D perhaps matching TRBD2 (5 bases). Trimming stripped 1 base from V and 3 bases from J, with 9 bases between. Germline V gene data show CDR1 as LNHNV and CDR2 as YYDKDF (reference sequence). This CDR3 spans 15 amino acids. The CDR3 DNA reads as TGTGCCACCAGCAGAGGCGGACTCTACACCGGGGAGCTGTTTTTT. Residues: CATSRGGLYTGELFF.

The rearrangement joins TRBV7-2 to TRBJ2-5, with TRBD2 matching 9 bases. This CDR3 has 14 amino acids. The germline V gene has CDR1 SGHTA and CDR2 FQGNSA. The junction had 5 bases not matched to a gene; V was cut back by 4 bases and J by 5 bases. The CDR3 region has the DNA TGTGCCAGCAGCTACGGCGGGAGGGGTGAGACCCAGTACTTC. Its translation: CASSYGGRGETQYF. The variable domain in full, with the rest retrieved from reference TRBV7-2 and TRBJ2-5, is GAGVSQSPSNKVTEKGKDVELRCDPISGHTALYWYRQSLGQGLEFLIYFQGNSAPDKSGLPSDRFSAERTGGSVSTLTIQRTQQEDSAVYLCASSYGGRGETQYFGPGTRLLVL.

Written as DNA, the CDR3 is TGTGCCAGCAGCAGCGACGACAGACTCAATTCACCCCTCCACTTT. Its translation is CASSSDDRLNSPLHF. This chain joins TRBV7-2 and TRBJ1-6; D is possibly TRBD1 (5 bases). Between the trimmed V and J ends, which lost 5 bases and 7 bases, there was a span of 15 bases. The CDR3 has 15 amino acids. The germline gives CDR1 SGHTA, CDR2 FQGNSA.

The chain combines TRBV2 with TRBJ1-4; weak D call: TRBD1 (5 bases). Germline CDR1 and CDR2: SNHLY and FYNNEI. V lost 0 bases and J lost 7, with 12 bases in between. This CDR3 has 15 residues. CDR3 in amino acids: CASSEAQAGPEKLFF. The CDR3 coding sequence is TGTGCCAGCAGTGAAGCGCAGGCAGGGCCTGAAAAACTGTTTTTT.

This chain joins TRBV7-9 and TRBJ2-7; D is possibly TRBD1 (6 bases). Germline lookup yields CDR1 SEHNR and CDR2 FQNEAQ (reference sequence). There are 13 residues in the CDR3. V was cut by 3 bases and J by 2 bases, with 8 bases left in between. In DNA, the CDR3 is TGTGCCAGCAGCTTGACAGGTACCTACGAGCAGTACTTC. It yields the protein CASSLTGTYEQYF.

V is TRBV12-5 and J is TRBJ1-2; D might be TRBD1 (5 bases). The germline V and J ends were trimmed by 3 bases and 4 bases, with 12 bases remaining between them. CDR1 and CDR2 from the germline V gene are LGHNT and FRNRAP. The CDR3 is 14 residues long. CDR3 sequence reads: CASGFSTGVYGYTF. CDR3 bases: TGTGCTAGTGGTTTCAGTACAGGCGTCTATGGCTACACCTTC.